Listed below are T cell receptor beta chains from one sample, sequenced in a study of blood T cells in healthy people across ages. In TCRdb, the 5' RACE reads were re-called with MiXCR into one record per CDR3 protein. The sample consists of around 850,000 distinct CDR3 sequences, around 36% of them appearing once. Input material: blood. The receptors were gathered from a man between 18 and 29 years old in good health. Both conserved end residues are part of each CDR3. Fields, in order: clone size, J gene, V gene, D gene, CDR3 protein, CDR3 DNA. D genes are given only for firm matches. Clone size is stated in some rows and not others, as once, few, many or a class when expanded.

clone_size: once
j_call: TRBJ1-5
v_call: TRBV7-2
d_call: NA
cdr3_aa: CASSLTTAPNQPQHF
cdr3_nt: TGTGCCAGCAGCTTAACGACAGCTCCTAATCAGCCCCAGCATTTT

clone_size: few
j_call: TRBJ2-3
v_call: TRBV20-1
d_call: TRBD2
cdr3_aa: CSASSLAGGPDTQYF
cdr3_nt: TGCAGTGCTAGTTCTCTAGCGGGGGGGCCAGATACGCAGTATTTT

clone_size: few
j_call: TRBJ2-1
v_call: TRBV4-3
d_call: TRBD2
cdr3_aa: CASSQESGGYYNEQFF
cdr3_nt: TGCGCCAGCAGCCAAGAATCGGGGGGGTACTACAATGAGCAGTTCTTC

clone_size: NA
j_call: TRBJ2-2
v_call: TRBV12-3/TRBV12-4
d_call: NA
cdr3_aa: CASSLPPNTGELFF
cdr3_nt: TGTGCCAGCAGTTTACCCCCAAACACCGGGGAGCTGTTTTTT

clone_size: few
j_call: TRBJ1-1
v_call: TRBV6-6
d_call: NA
cdr3_aa: CASSYTTNTEAFF
cdr3_nt: TGTGCCAGCAGTTACACTACGAACACTGAAGCTTTCTTT

clone_size: few
j_call: TRBJ1-6
v_call: TRBV4-2
d_call: NA
cdr3_aa: CASSRESVRTSNSPLHF
cdr3_nt: TGTGCCAGCAGCCGAGAAAGCGTCCGGACAAGTAATTCACCCCTCCACTTT

clone_size: few
j_call: TRBJ1-2
v_call: TRBV5-1
d_call: TRBD1
cdr3_aa: CASSFRQGGPTSRGYTF
cdr3_nt: TGCGCCAGCAGCTTCAGACAGGGGGGGCCGACATCACGAGGCTACACCTTC

clone_size: NA
j_call: TRBJ2-5
v_call: TRBV2
d_call: TRBD2
cdr3_aa: CASSEPSGGWDEQYF
cdr3_nt: TGTGCCAGCAGTGAACCTAGCGGAGGGTGGGATGAGCAGTACTTC

clone_size: few
j_call: TRBJ2-7
v_call: TRBV29-1
d_call: NA
cdr3_aa: CSPTVGGEQYF
cdr3_nt: TGCAGCCCCACGGTGGGGGGCGAGCAGTACTTC

clone_size: many
j_call: TRBJ1-2
v_call: TRBV28
d_call: NA
cdr3_aa: CAIPGYTF
cdr3_nt: TGTGCCATCCCAGGCTACACCTTC

clone_size: few
j_call: TRBJ2-3
v_call: TRBV3-1
d_call: TRBD2
cdr3_aa: CASSPTLARQKDTDTQYF
cdr3_nt: TGTGCCAGCAGCCCCACACTAGCGCGACAGAAGGACACAGATACGCAGTATTTT

clone_size: NA
j_call: TRBJ2-2
v_call: TRBV4-1
d_call: TRBD1
cdr3_aa: CASSLAGTENTGELFF
cdr3_nt: TGCGCCAGCAGCCTGGCCGGGACAGAGAACACCGGGGAGCTGTTTTTT

clone_size: NA
j_call: TRBJ2-1
v_call: TRBV4-3
d_call: TRBD2
cdr3_aa: CASSQTGLAGGHYNEQFF
cdr3_nt: TGCGCCAGCAGCCAAACGGGACTAGCGGGGGGACACTACAATGAGCAGTTCTTC

clone_size: few
j_call: TRBJ1-2
v_call: TRBV2
d_call: NA
cdr3_aa: CASTPRTLGYGYTF
cdr3_nt: TGTGCCAGCACCCCCAGGACACTCGGCTATGGCTACACCTTC

clone_size: few
j_call: TRBJ1-2
v_call: TRBV4-1
d_call: TRBD1
cdr3_aa: CASGTGTHYGYTF
cdr3_nt: TGCGCCAGCGGGACAGGGACCCACTATGGCTACACCTTC

clone_size: many
j_call: TRBJ1-1
v_call: TRBV3-1
d_call: NA
cdr3_aa: CASMGGAEAFF
cdr3_nt: TGTGCCAGCATGGGCGGGGCTGAAGCTTTCTTT

clone_size: few
j_call: TRBJ2-7
v_call: TRBV20-1
d_call: TRBD2
cdr3_aa: CSASQSRGRGHPYNEQYF
cdr3_nt: TGCAGTGCTTCCCAGTCCCGAGGGAGGGGCCACCCCTACAATGAGCAGTACTTC

clone_size: NA
j_call: TRBJ2-1
v_call: TRBV27
d_call: NA
cdr3_aa: CASSLYRAYNEQFF
cdr3_nt: TGTGCCAGCAGTTTATACAGGGCCTACAATGAGCAGTTCTTC

clone_size: NA
j_call: TRBJ2-7
v_call: TRBV7-9
d_call: NA
cdr3_aa: CASSSLPARYEQYF
cdr3_nt: TGTGCCAGCAGCTCCTTGCCGGCCCGTTACGAGCAGTACTTC

clone_size: many
j_call: TRBJ2-1
v_call: TRBV7-9
d_call: NA
cdr3_aa: CASSSKPGPTSSQFF
cdr3_nt: TGTGCCAGCAGCTCGAAACCGGGACCCACATCGTCGCAGTTCTTC

clone_size: many
j_call: TRBJ2-7
v_call: TRBV20-1
d_call: NA
cdr3_aa: CSARAPVMGEQYF
cdr3_nt: TGCAGTGCTAGAGCGCCGGTGATGGGCGAGCAGTACTTC

clone_size: few
j_call: TRBJ2-7
v_call: TRBV20-1
d_call: TRBD2
cdr3_aa: CSAFYGLANEQYF
cdr3_nt: TGCAGTGCCTTCTATGGACTAGCGAACGAGCAGTACTTC

clone_size: NA
j_call: TRBJ1-1
v_call: TRBV5-6
d_call: NA
cdr3_aa: CASSLVWDGEAFF
cdr3_nt: TGTGCCAGCAGCTTGGTGTGGGACGGCGAAGCTTTCTTT

clone_size: NA
j_call: TRBJ2-2
v_call: TRBV20-1
d_call: TRBD1
cdr3_aa: CSSGTGNTGELFF
cdr3_nt: TGCAGTTCCGGGACAGGAAACACCGGGGAGCTGTTTTTT

clone_size: NA
j_call: TRBJ1-1
v_call: TRBV7-9
d_call: NA
cdr3_aa: CASSLGGEGKAFF
cdr3_nt: TGTGCCAGCAGCTTAGGTGGGGAGGGAAAAGCTTTCTTT

clone_size: NA
j_call: TRBJ2-3
v_call: TRBV7-2
d_call: NA
cdr3_aa: CASSSRALTDTQYF
cdr3_nt: TGTGCCAGCAGCTCACGGGCCCTCACAGATACGCAGTATTTT

clone_size: NA
j_call: TRBJ1-6
v_call: TRBV27
d_call: NA
cdr3_aa: CASRQGSGSYNSPLHF
cdr3_nt: TGTGCCAGCAGACAGGGCAGTGGGTCCTATAATTCACCCCTCCACTTT

clone_size: NA
j_call: TRBJ1-5
v_call: TRBV11-2
d_call: NA
cdr3_aa: CASSLDLRVPNQPQHF
cdr3_nt: TGTGCCAGCAGCTTAGATTTAAGGGTTCCGAATCAGCCCCAGCATTTT

clone_size: NA
j_call: TRBJ1-4
v_call: TRBV12-3/TRBV12-4
d_call: NA
cdr3_aa: CASSSGGTTNEKLFF
cdr3_nt: TGTGCCAGCAGTTCGGGGGGTACAACTAATGAAAAACTGTTTTTT

clone_size: many
j_call: TRBJ2-3
v_call: TRBV20-1
d_call: NA
cdr3_aa: CSARRADSTDTQYF
cdr3_nt: TGCAGTGCTAGGCGGGCGGACAGCACAGATACGCAGTATTTT

clone_size: few
j_call: TRBJ2-4
v_call: TRBV7-8
d_call: NA
cdr3_aa: CASSLGANTKNIQYF
cdr3_nt: TGTGCCAGCAGCTTAGGGGCGAATACCAAAAACATTCAGTACTTC

clone_size: NA
j_call: TRBJ2-3
v_call: TRBV5-8
d_call: NA
cdr3_aa: CASSLEGIASATQYF
cdr3_nt: TGTGCCAGCAGCTTAGAGGGTATCGCCTCGGCTACGCAGTATTTT

clone_size: few
j_call: TRBJ2-3
v_call: TRBV30
d_call: TRBD2
cdr3_aa: CAWSPGLAGADTQYF
cdr3_nt: TGTGCCTGGAGTCCGGGACTAGCGGGGGCAGATACGCAGTATTTT

clone_size: NA
j_call: TRBJ2-3
v_call: TRBV20-1
d_call: NA
cdr3_aa: CSATPDREGTDTQYF
cdr3_nt: TGCAGTGCTACACCGGACAGGGAGGGGACAGATACGCAGTATTTT

clone_size: few
j_call: TRBJ1-5
v_call: TRBV27
d_call: NA
cdr3_aa: CASRPRGNQPQHF
cdr3_nt: TGTGCCAGCAGACCAAGGGGAAATCAGCCCCAGCATTTT

clone_size: NA
j_call: TRBJ1-4
v_call: TRBV4-3
d_call: NA
cdr3_aa: CASSQESPGGKLFF
cdr3_nt: TGCGCCAGCAGCCAAGAAAGTCCAGGCGGAAAACTGTTTTTT

clone_size: NA
j_call: TRBJ1-1
v_call: TRBV6-1
d_call: NA
cdr3_aa: CASSELGRGRGTEAFF
cdr3_nt: TGTGCCAGCAGTGAATTGGGCCGGGGGCGAGGAACTGAAGCTTTCTTT

clone_size: NA
j_call: TRBJ2-3
v_call: TRBV20-1
d_call: TRBD1
cdr3_aa: CSARQQGAADTRYF
cdr3_nt: TGCAGTGCTAGACAACAGGGGGCCGCAGATACGCGGTATTTT

clone_size: few
j_call: TRBJ1-1
v_call: TRBV19
d_call: NA
cdr3_aa: CASRLGSGPTEAFF
cdr3_nt: TGTGCCAGTAGGCTCGGGTCGGGGCCCACTGAAGCTTTCTTT

clone_size: NA
j_call: TRBJ2-1
v_call: TRBV7-3
d_call: NA
cdr3_aa: CASSLRRRGNEQFF
cdr3_nt: TGTGCCAGCAGCTTAAGGAGGCGGGGCAATGAGCAGTTCTTC

clone_size: few
j_call: TRBJ2-3
v_call: TRBV5-6
d_call: NA
cdr3_aa: CASSLGTWKDTQYF
cdr3_nt: TGTGCCAGCAGCTTGGGTACTTGGAAAGATACGCAGTATTTT

clone_size: NA
j_call: TRBJ1-2
v_call: TRBV3-1
d_call: NA
cdr3_aa: CASSQGGASGGYTF
cdr3_nt: TGTGCCAGCAGCCAAGGCGGGGCGTCGGGGGGCTACACCTTC

clone_size: NA
j_call: TRBJ2-1
v_call: TRBV29-1
d_call: TRBD2
cdr3_aa: CSVEDPGLADTSSYNEQFF
cdr3_nt: TGCAGCGTTGAAGATCCGGGACTAGCGGACACGAGCTCCTACAATGAGCAGTTCTTC

clone_size: NA
j_call: TRBJ2-3
v_call: TRBV7-6
d_call: TRBD1
cdr3_aa: CASSLAPTGVDTQYF
cdr3_nt: TGTGCCAGCAGCTTAGCACCGACAGGGGTGGATACGCAGTATTTT

clone_size: NA
j_call: TRBJ1-4
v_call: TRBV4-1
d_call: TRBD1
cdr3_aa: CASSQGPGTGNEKLFF
cdr3_nt: TGCGCCAGCAGCCAAGGTCCCGGGACAGGGAACGAAAAACTGTTTTTT

clone_size: NA
j_call: TRBJ1-6
v_call: TRBV7-2
d_call: NA
cdr3_aa: CASSLARGRNSPLHF
cdr3_nt: TGTGCCAGCAGCTTAGCCCGGGGGCGTAATTCACCCCTCCACTTT

clone_size: few
j_call: TRBJ2-5
v_call: TRBV12-3/TRBV12-4
d_call: TRBD2
cdr3_aa: CASSPGIAGGLQETQYF
cdr3_nt: TGTGCCAGCAGTCCCGGGATAGCGGGGGGACTCCAAGAGACCCAGTACTTC

clone_size: NA
j_call: TRBJ1-5
v_call: TRBV20-1
d_call: NA
cdr3_aa: CSARSDSNQPQHF
cdr3_nt: TGCAGTGCTAGGTCGGATAGCAATCAGCCCCAGCATTTT

clone_size: NA
j_call: TRBJ1-1
v_call: TRBV7-2
d_call: TRBD1
cdr3_aa: CASSRGTGETEAFF
cdr3_nt: TGTGCCAGCAGCCGAGGGACAGGGGAGACTGAAGCTTTCTTT

clone_size: NA
j_call: TRBJ2-1
v_call: TRBV28
d_call: NA
cdr3_aa: CASSVRMDNEQFF
cdr3_nt: TGTGCCAGCAGTGTTCGGATGGACAATGAGCAGTTCTTC

clone_size: few
j_call: TRBJ2-7
v_call: TRBV20-1
d_call: NA
cdr3_aa: CSARGQVATAYEQYF
cdr3_nt: TGCAGTGCTAGAGGTCAGGTAGCGACTGCCTACGAGCAGTACTTC

clone_size: NA
j_call: TRBJ2-3
v_call: TRBV12-3/TRBV12-4
d_call: TRBD2
cdr3_aa: CASTPGGRPSTDTQYF
cdr3_nt: TGTGCCAGCACCCCGGGGGGGCGTCCTAGTACAGATACGCAGTATTTT